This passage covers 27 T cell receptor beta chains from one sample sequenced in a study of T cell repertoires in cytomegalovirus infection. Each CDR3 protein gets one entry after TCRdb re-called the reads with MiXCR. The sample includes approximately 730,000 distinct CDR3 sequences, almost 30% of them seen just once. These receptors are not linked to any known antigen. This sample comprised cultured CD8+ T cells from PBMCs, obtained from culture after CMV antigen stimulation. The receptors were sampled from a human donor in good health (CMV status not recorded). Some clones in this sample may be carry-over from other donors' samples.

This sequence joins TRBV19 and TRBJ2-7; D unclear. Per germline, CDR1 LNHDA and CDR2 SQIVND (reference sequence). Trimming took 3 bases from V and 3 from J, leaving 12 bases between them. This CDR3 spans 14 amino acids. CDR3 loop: CASSMTSNSYEQYF. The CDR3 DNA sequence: TGTGCCAGTAGTATGACTTCGAACAGCTACGAGCAGTACTTC. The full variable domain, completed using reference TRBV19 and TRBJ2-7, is DGGITQSPKYLFRKEGQNVTLSCEQNLNHDAMYWYRQDPGQGLRLIYYSQIVNDFQKGDIAEGYSVSREKKESFPLTVTSAQKNPTAFYLCASSMTSNSYEQYFGPGTRLTVT.

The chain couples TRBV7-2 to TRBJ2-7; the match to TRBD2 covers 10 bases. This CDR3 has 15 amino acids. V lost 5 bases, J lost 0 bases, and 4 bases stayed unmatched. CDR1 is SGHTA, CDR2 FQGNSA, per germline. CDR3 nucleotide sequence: TGTGCCAGCAGCCCAAGCGGGGGGGACTCCTACGAGCAGTACTTC. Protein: CASSPSGGDSYEQYF.

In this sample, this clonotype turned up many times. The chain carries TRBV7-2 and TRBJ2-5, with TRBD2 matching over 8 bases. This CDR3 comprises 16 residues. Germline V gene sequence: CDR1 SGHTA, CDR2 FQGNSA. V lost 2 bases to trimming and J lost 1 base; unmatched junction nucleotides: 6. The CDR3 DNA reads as TGTGCCAGCAGCTTACGAGCGGGGGCCGCCCAAGAGACCCAGTACTTC. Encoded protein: CASSLRAGAAQETQYF.

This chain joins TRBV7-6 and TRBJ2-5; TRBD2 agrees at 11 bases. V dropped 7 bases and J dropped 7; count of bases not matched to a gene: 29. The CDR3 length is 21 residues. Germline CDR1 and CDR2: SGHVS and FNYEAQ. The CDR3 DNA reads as TGTGCCAGCACAGCCTCCCCTCGAAGGGCCTCCACTAGCGGGGGCGAAGGGACCCAGTACTTC. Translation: CASTASPRRASTSGGEGTQYF.

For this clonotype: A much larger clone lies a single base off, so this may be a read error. CDR3 DNA: TGTACCAGCACCGTGGGGGGGACCTCGAACACCGGGGAGCTGTTTTTT. This translates into CTSTVGGTSNTGELFF. The chain couples TRBV7-3 to TRBJ2-2, with 7 bases matching TRBD2. This CDR3 comprises 16 residues. The germline V gene encodes CDR1 SGHTA and CDR2 FQGTGA. The full variable domain, rest sourced from reference TRBV7-3 and TRBJ2-2, is GAGVSQTPSNKVTEKGKYVELRCDPISGHTALYWYRQSLGQGPEFLIYFQGTGAADDSGLPNDRFFAVRPEGSVSTLKIQRTERGDSAVYLCTSTVGGTSNTGELFFGEGSRLTVL.

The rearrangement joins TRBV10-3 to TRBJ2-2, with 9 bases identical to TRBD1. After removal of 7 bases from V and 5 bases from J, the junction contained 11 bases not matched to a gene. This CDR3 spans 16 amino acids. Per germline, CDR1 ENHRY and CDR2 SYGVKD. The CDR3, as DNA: TGTGCCATCACACACACAGGGGGCGCGAGGACCGGGGAGCTGTTTTTT. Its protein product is CAITHTGGARTGELFF.

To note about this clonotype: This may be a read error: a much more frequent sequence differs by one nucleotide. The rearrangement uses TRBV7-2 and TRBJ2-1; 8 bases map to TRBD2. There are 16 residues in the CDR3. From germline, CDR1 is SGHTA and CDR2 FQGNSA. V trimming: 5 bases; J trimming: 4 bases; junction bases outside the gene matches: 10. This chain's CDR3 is CASSLIAGSLYNEQFF. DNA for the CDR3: TGTGCCAGCAGCCTGATAGCGGGGAGCCTGTACAATGAGCAGTTCTTC.

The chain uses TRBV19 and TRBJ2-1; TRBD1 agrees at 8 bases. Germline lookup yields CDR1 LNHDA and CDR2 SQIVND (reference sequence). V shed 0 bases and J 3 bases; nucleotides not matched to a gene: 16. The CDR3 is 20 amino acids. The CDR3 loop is CASSIDRDLGDRMIYNEQFF. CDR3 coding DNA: TGTGCCAGTAGTATAGATCGGGATCTCGGGGACAGGATGATCTACAATGAGCAGTTCTTC.

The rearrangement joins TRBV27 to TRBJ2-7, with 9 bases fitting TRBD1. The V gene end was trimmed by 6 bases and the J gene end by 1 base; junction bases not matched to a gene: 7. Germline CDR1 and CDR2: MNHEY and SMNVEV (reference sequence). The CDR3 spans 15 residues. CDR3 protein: CASRRTGDVSYEQYF. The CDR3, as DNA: TGTGCCAGCAGGCGGACAGGGGACGTATCCTACGAGCAGTACTTC.

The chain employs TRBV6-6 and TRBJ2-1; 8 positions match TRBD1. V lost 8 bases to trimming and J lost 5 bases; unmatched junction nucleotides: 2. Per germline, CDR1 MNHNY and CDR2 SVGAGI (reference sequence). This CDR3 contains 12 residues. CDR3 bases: TGTGCCAGCGGGGACAGGAACAATGAGCAGTTCTTC. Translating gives CASGDRNNEQFF.

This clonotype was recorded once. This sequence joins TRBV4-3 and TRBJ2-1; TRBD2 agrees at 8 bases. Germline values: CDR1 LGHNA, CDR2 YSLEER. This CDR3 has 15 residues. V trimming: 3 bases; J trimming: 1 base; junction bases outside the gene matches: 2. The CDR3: CASSHSSGSYNEQFF. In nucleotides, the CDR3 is TGCGCCAGCAGCCACTCTAGCGGGTCCTACAATGAGCAGTTCTTC.

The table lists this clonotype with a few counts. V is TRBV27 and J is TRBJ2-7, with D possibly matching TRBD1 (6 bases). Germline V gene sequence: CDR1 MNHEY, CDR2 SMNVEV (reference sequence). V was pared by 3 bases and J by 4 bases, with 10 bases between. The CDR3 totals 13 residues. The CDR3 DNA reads TGTGCCAGCAGTTTTCATACAGGGTACGAGCAGTACGTC. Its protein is CASSFHTGYEQYV.

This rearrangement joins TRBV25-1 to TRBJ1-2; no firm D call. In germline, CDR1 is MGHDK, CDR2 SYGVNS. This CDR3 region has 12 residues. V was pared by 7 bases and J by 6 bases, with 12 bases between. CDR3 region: CASTSSTDGYTF. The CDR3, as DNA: TGTGCCAGCACTTCATCGACGGATGGCTACACCTTC.

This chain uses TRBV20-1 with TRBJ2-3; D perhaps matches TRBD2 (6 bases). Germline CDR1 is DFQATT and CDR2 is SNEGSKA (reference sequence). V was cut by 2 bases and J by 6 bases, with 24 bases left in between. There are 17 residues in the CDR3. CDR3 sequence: CSARPTLSGTHLDTQYF. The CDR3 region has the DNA TGCAGTGCTAGACCGACACTCTCCGGGACTCACCTGGATACGCAGTATTTT.

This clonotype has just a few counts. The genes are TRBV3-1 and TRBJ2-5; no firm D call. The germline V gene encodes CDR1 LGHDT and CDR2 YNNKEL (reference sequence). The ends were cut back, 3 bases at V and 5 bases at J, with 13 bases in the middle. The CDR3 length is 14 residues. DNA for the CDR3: TGTGCCAGCAGCCAGGAAGGAACTCGGGAGACCCAGTACTTC. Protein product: CASSQEGTRETQYF.

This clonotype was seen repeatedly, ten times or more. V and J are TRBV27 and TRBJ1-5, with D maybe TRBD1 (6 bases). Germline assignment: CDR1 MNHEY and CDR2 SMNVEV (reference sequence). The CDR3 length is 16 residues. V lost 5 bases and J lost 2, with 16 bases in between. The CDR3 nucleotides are TGTGCCAGCAGTCCCCTCGCAGGGGACGGCAATCAGCCCCAGCATTTT. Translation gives CASSPLAGDGNQPQHF.

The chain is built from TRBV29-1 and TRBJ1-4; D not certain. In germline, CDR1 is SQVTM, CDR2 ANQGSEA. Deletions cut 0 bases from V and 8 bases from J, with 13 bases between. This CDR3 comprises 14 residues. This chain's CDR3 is CSVEDGREREKLFF. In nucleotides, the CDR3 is TGCAGCGTTGAAGACGGGAGAGAGAGGGAAAAACTGTTTTTT. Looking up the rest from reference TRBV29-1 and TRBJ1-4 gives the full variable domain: SAVISQKPSRDICQRGTSLTIQCQVDSQVTMMFWYRQQPGQSLTLIATANQGSEATYESGFVIDKFPISRPNLTFSTLTVSNMSPEDSSIYLCSVEDGREREKLFFGSGTQLSVL.

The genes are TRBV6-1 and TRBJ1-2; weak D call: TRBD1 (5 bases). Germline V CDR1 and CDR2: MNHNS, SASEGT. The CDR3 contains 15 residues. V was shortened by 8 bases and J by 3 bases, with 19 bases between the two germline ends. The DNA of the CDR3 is TGTGCCAGCCTAATGAAAGGGGCAACGTACTATGGCTACACCTTC. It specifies CASLMKGATYYGYTF.

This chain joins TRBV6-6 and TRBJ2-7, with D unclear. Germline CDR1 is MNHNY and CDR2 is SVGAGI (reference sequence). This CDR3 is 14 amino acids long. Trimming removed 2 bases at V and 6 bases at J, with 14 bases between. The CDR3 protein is CASSYGISLSEQYF. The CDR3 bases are TGTGCCAGCAGTTACGGCATTTCCCTGTCCGAGCAGTACTTC.

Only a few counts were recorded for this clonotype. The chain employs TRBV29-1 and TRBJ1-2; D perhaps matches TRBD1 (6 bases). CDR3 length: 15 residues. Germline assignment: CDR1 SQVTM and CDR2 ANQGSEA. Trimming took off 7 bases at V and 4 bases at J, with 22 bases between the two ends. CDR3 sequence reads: CSGTHREGGFYGYTF. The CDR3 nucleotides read TGCAGCGGGACCCACCGCGAGGGGGGCTTCTATGGCTACACCTTC.

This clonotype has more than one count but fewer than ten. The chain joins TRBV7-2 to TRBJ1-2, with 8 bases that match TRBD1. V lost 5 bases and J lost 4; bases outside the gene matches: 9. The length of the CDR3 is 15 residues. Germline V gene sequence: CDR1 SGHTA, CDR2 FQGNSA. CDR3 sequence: CASSPRTGIRYGYTF. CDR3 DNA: TGTGCCAGCAGCCCCCGGACAGGGATCCGCTATGGCTACACCTTC. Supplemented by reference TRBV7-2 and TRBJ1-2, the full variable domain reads GAGVSQSPSNKVTEKGKDVELRCDPISGHTALYWYRQSLGQGLEFLIYFQGNSAPDKSGLPSDRFSAERTGGSVSTLTIQRTQQEDSAVYLCASSPRTGIRYGYTFGSGTRLTVV.

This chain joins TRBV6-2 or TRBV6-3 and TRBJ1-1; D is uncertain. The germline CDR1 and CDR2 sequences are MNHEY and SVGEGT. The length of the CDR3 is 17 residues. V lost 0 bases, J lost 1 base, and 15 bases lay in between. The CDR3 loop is CASSYSRGRHKNTEAFF. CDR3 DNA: TGTGCCAGCAGTTACTCGCGTGGCAGGCACAAGAACACTGAAGCTTTCTTT.

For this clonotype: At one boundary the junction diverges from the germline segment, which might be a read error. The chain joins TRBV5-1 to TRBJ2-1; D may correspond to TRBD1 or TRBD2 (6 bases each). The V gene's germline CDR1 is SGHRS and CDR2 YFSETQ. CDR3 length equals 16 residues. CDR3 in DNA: TGCGCCAGCAGATTGGAGGGGGGATTCTCCTACAATGAGCAGTTCTTC. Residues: CASRLEGGFSYNEQFF.

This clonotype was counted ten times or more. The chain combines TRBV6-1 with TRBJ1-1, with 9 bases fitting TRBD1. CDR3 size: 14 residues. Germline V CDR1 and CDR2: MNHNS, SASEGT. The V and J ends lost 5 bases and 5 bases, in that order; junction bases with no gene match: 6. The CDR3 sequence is CASSTRQGGTEAFF. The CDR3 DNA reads TGTGCCAGCAGTACCCGACAGGGGGGTACTGAAGCTTTCTTT.

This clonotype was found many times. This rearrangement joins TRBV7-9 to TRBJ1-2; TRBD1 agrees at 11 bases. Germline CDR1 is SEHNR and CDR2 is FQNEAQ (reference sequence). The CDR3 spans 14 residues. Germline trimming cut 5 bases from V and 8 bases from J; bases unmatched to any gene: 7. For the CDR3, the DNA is TGTGCCAGCAGCGGTGGACAGGGGGCACGCGGCTACACCTTC. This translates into CASSGGQGARGYTF. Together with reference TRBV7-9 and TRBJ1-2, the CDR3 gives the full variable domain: DTGVSQNPRHKITKRGQNVTFRCDPISEHNRLYWYRQTLGQGPEFLTYFQNEAQLEKSRLLSDRFSAERPKGSFSTLEIQRTEQGDSAMYLCASSGGQGARGYTFGSGTRLTVV.

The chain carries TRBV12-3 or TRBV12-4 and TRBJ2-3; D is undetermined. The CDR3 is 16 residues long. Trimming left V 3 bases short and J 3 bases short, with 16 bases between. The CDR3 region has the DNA TGTGCCAGCAGTTTCGATAACACCGTGAATACAGATACGCAGTATTTT. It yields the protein CASSFDNTVNTDTQYF.

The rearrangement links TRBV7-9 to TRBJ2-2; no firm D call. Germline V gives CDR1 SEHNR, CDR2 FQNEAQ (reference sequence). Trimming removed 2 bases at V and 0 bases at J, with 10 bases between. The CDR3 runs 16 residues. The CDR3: CASSLLLRANTGELFF. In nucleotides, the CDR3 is TGTGCCAGCAGCTTACTTCTTCGAGCGAACACCGGGGAGCTGTTTTTT.